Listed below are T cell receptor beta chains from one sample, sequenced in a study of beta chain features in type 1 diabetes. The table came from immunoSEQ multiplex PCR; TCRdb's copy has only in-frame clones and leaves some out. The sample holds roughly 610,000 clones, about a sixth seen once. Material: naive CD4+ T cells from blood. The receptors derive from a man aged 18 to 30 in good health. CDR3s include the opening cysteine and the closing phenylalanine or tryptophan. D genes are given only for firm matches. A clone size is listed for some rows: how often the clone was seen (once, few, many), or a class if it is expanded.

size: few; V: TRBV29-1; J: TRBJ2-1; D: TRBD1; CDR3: CSVGVGGSLRNEQFF; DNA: TGCAGCGTTGGTGTAGGGGGCAGTCTGCGGAATGAGCAGTTCTTC
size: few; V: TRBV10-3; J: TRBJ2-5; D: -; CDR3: CAISAGEETQYF; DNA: TGTGCCATCAGTGCGGGGGAAGAGACCCAGTACTTC
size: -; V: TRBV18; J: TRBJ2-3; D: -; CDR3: CASSPRGAFGTDTQYF; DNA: TGTGCCAGCTCACCAAGGGGCGCGTTCGGCACAGATACGCAGTATTTT
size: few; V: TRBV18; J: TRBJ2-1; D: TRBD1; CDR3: CASSPGTGGAYNEQFF; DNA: TGTGCCAGCTCACCCGGGACAGGGGGCGCTTACAATGAGCAGTTCTTC
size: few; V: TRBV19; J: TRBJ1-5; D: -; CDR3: CASSIGNQPQHF; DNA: TGTGCCAGTAGTATAGGCAATCAGCCCCAGCATTTT
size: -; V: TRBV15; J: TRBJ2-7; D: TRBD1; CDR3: CATSRWGQGHYEQYF; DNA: TGTGCCACCAGCAGATGGGGACAGGGCCATTACGAGCAGTACTTC
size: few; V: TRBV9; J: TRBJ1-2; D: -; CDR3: CASSGRAGNYGYTF; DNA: TGTGCCAGCAGCGGCCGGGCCGGTAACTATGGCTACACCTTC
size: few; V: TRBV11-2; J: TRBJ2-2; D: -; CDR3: CASSVRVTGELFF; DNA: TGTGCCAGCAGCGTCAGGGTCACCGGGGAGCTGTTTTTT
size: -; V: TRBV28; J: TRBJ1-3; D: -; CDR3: CASSFSPTLGNTIYF; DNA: TGTGCCAGCAGTTTCTCACCAACCCTAGGAAACACCATATATTTT
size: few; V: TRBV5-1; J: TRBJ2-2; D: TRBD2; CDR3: CASSLQPSGASTGELFF; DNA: TGCGCCAGCAGCCTCCAACCTAGCGGGGCTAGCACCGGGGAGCTGTTTTTT
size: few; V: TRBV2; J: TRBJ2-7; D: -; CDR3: CASSESVYEQYF; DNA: TGTGCCAGCAGTGAAAGTGTATACGAGCAGTACTTC
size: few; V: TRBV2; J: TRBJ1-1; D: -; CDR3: CASVMSVAFF; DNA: TGTGCCAGCGTAATGTCGGTAGCTTTCTTT
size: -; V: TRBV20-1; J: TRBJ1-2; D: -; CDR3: CSARAGGYTF; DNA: TGCAGTGCTAGAGCTGGGGGCTACACCTTC
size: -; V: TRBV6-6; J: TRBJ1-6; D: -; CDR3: CASSRDGEALHF; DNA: TGTGCCAGCAGTCGCGACGGGGAGGCCCTCCACTTT
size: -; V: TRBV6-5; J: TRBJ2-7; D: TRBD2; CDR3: CASGIAGGNHEQYF; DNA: TGTGCCAGCGGAATAGCGGGGGGTAATCACGAGCAGTACTTC
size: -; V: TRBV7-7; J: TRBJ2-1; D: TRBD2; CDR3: CASSSTLAAYNEQFF; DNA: TGTGCCAGCAGCTCGACTCTAGCGGCTTACAATGAGCAGTTCTTC
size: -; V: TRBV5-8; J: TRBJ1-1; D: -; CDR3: CASSFQGGINTEAFF; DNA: TGTGCCAGCAGCTTTCAGGGAGGTATTAACACTGAAGCTTTCTTT
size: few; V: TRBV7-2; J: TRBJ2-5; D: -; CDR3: CASSLGSAGAQGYF; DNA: TGTGCCAGCAGCTTAGGTTCGGCAGGCGCACAGGGGTACTTC
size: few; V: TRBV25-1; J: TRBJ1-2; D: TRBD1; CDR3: CASNPTGYGYTF; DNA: TGTGCCAGCAACCCGACAGGGTATGGCTACACCTTC
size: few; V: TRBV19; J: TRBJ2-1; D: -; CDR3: CASSTLGLLSYNEQFF; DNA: TGTGCCAGTAGTACTTTGGGACTCCTTTCCTACAATGAGCAGTTCTTC
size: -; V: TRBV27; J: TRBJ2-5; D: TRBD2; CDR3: CASSFGGGAGEETQYF; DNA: TGTGCCAGCAGTTTCGGCGGGGGGGCAGGGGAAGAGACCCAGTACTTC
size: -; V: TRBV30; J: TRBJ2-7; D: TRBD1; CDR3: CAWSTTQGAYEQYF; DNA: TGTGCCTGGAGTACCACACAGGGGGCCTACGAGCAGTACTTC